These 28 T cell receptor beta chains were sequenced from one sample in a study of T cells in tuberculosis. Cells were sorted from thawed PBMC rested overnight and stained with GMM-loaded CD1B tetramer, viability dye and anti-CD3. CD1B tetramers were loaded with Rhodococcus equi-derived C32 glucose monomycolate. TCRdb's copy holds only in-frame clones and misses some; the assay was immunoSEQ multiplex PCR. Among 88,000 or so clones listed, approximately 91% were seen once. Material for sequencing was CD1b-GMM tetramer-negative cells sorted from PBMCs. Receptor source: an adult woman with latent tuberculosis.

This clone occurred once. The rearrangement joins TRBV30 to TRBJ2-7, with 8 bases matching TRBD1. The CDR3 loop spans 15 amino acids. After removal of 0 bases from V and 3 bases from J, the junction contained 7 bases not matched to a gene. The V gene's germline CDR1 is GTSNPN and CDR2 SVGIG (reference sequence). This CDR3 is CAWSVGQGVFYEQYF. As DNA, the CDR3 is TGTGCCTGGAGTGTTGGACAGGGAGTTTTCTACGAGCAGTACTTC.

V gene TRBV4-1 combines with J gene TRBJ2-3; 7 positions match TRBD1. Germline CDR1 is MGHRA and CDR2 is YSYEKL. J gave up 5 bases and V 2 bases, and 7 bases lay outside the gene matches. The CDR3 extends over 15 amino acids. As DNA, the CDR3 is TGCGCCAGCAGCCAACCGACAGGGCAGGGAGATACGCAGTATTTT. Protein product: CASSQPTGQGDTQYF.

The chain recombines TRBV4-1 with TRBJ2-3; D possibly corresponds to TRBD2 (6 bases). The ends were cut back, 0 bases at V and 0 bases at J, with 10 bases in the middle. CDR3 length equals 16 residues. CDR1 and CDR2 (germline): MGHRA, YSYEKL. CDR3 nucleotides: TGCGCCAGCAGCCAAGATGGGGCGGGGAGCACAGATACGCAGTATTTT. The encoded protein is CASSQDGAGSTDTQYF.

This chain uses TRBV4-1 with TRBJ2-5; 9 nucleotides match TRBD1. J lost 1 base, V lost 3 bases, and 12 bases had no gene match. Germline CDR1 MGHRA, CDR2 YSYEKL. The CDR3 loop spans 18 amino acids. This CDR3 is CASSHPAKPQGAQETQYF. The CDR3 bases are TGCGCCAGCAGCCATCCCGCCAAGCCACAGGGGGCCCAAGAGACCCAGTACTTC.

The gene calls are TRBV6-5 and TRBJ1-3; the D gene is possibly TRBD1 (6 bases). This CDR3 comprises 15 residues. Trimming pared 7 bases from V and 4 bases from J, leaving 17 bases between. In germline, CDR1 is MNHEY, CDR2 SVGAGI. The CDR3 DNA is TGTGCCAGCATGACAGGTTCGGTTTCGGGAAACACCATATATTTT. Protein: CASMTGSVSGNTIYF.

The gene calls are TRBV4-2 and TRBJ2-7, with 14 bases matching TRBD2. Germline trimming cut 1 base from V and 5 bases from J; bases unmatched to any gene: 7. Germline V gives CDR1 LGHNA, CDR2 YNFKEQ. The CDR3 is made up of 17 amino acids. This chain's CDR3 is CASSQVGGTSGGHEQYF. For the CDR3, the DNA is TGTGCCAGCAGCCAAGTTGGGGGGACTAGCGGGGGACACGAGCAGTACTTC.

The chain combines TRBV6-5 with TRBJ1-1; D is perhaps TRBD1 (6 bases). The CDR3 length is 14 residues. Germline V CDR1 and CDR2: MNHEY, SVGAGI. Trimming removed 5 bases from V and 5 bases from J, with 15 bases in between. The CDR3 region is CASSTGSRSTEAFF. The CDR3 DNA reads TGTGCCAGCAGTACAGGGTCCCGTAGTACTGAAGCTTTCTTT.

The CDR3 loop reads CASSRGTGFWSNQPQHF. The CDR3 DNA reads TGTGCCAGCAGCCGCGGGACAGGGTTTTGGAGCAATCAGCCCCAGCATTTT. The rearrangement joins TRBV7-9 to TRBJ1-5; 9 positions match TRBD1. J lost 1 base, V lost 5 bases, and 9 bases had no gene match. This CDR3 is 17 amino acids long. Germline CDR1 reads SEHNR; CDR2 reads FQNEAQ (reference sequence). The whole variable domain, remainder taken from reference TRBV7-9 and TRBJ1-5, is DTGVSQNPRHKITKRGQNVTFRCDPISEHNRLYWYRQTLGQGPEFLTYFQNEAQLEKSRLLSDRFSAERPKGSFSTLEIQRTEQGDSAMYLCASSRGTGFWSNQPQHFGDGTRLSIL.

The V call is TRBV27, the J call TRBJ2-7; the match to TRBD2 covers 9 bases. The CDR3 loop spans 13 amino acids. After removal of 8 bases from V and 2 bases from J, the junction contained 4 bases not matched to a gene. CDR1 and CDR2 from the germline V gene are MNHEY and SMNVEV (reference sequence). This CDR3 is CASGKRGAYEQYF. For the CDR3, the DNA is TGTGCCAGCGGTAAGCGGGGGGCCTACGAGCAGTACTTC.

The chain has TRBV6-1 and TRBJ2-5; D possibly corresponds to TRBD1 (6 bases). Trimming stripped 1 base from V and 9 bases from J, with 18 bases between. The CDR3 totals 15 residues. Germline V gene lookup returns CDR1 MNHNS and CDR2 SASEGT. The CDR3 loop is CASSEVQGSSGAQYF. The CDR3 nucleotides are TGTGCCAGCAGTGAAGTACAGGGATCCTCAGGGGCCCAGTACTTC.

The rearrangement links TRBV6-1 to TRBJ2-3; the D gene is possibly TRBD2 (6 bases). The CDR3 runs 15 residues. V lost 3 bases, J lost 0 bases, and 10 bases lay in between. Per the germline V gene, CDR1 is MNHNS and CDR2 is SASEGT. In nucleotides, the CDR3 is TGTGCCAGCAGTGAGGAGGGGTCGAGCACAGATACGCAGTATTTT. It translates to CASSEEGSSTDTQYF.

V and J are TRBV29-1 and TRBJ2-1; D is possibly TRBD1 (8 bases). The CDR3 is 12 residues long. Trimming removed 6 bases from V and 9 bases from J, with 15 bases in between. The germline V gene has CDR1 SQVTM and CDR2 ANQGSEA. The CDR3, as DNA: TGCAGCGTACCGACAGGGGAGGGTGAGCAGTTCTTC. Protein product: CSVPTGEGEQFF.

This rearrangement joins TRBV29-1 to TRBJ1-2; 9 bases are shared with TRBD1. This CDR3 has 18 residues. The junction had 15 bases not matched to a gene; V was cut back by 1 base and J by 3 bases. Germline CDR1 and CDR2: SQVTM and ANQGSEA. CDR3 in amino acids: CSVEARMGTGSLDYGYTF. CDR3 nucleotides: TGCAGCGTTGAAGCCCGAATGGGGACAGGGAGTTTGGACTATGGCTACACCTTC.

The CDR3 is CASSQKTGGTGELFF. As DNA, the CDR3 is TGCGCCAGCAGCCAGAAGACAGGGGGTACCGGGGAGCTGTTTTTT. V gene TRBV4-3 combines with J gene TRBJ2-2, with TRBD1 matching over 9 bases. The ends lost 3 bases at V and 5 bases at J; junction bases unmatched: 4. Germline-derived CDR1 and CDR2 are LGHNA and YSLEER. This CDR3 comprises 15 residues.

The CDR3 DNA is TGCAGCGTTGAAATTGGGACAGGGGGGATCTATGGCTACACCTTC. This gives the protein CSVEIGTGGIYGYTF. The chain combines TRBV29-1 with TRBJ1-2; 11 bases map to TRBD1. The CDR3 loop spans 15 amino acids. The germline CDR1 and CDR2 sequences are SQVTM and ANQGSEA. Unmatched junction bases numbered 6, after V lost 2 bases and J lost 4 bases.

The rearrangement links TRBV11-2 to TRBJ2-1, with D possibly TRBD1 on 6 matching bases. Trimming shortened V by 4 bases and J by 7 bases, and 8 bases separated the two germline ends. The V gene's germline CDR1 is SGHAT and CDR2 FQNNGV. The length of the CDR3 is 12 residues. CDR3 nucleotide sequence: TGTGCCAGCAGCTACAGGGTGAATGAGCAGTTCTTC. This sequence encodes CASSYRVNEQFF.

CDR3 DNA: TGTGCCAGTAGTATAAAGCGAGGGAGGGAGCAGTTCTTC. This translates into CASSIKRGREQFF. The genes are TRBV19 and TRBJ2-1; a possible D gene is TRBD2 (6 bases). CDR1 and CDR2 (germline): LNHDA, SQIVND (reference sequence). The CDR3 length is 13 residues. V lost 2 bases to trimming and J lost 10 bases, with 12 bases between them.

CDR3 DNA sequence: TGTGCCAGCAGTTACGTCCGGGGCAATCAGCCCCAGCATTTT. This sequence encodes CASSYVRGNQPQHF. The rearrangement joins TRBV6-5 to TRBJ1-5; D ambiguous. The V and J ends lost 2 bases and 2 bases respectively, with 7 bases between them. In germline, CDR1 is MNHEY, CDR2 SVGAGI. The CDR3 has 14 residues.

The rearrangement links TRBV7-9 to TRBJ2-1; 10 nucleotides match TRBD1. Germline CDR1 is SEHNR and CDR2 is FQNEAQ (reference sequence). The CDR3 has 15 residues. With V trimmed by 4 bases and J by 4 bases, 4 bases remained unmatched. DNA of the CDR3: TGTGCCAGCAGCTCCGGACAGGGGGAGTACAATGAGCAGTTCTTC. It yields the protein CASSSGQGEYNEQFF.

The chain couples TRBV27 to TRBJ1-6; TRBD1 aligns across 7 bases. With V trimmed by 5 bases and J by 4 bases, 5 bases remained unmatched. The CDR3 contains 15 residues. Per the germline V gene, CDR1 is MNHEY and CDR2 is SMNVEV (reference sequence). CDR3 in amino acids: CASSRPGQYNSPLHF. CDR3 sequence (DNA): TGTGCCAGCAGTCGTCCGGGACAGTATAATTCACCCCTCCACTTT.

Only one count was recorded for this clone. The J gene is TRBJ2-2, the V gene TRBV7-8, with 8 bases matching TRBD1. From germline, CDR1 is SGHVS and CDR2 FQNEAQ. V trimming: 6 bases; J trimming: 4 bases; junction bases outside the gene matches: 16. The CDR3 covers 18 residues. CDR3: CASRIAVQGARPTGELFF. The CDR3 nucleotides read TGTGCCAGCAGGATAGCAGTTCAGGGGGCGCGGCCCACCGGGGAGCTGTTTTTT.

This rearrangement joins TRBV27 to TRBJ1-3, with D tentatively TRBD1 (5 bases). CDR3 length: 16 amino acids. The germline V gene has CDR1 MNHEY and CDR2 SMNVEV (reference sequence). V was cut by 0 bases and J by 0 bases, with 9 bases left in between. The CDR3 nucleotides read TGTGCCAGCAGTTTATCGTTGGACACCTCTGGAAACACCATATATTTT. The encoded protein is CASSLSLDTSGNTIYF.

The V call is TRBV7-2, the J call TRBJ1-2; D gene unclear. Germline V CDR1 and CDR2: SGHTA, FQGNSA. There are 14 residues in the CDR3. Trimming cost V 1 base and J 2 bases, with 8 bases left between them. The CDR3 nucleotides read TGTGCCAGCAGCTTAGTACAGCAAAACTATGGCTACACCTTC. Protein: CASSLVQQNYGYTF.

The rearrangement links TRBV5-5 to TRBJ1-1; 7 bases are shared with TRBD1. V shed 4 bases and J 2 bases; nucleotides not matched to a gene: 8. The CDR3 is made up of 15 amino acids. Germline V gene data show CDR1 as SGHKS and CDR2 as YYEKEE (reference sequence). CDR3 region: CASSPQQGRNTEAFF. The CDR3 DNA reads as TGTGCCAGCAGCCCTCAACAGGGGCGAAACACTGAAGCTTTCTTT.

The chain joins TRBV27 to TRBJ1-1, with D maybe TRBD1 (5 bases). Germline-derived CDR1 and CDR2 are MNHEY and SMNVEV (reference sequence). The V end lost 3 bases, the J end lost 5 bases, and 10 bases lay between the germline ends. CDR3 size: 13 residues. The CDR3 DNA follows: TGTGCCAGCAGTTTGGGGGGAAGGACTGAAGCTTTCTTT. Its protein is CASSLGGRTEAFF.

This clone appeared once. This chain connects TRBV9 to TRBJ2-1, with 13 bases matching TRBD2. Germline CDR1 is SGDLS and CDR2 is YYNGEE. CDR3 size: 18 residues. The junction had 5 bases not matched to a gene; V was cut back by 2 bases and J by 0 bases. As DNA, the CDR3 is TGTGCCAGCAGCGTGACTAGCGGGGGGCCTAGCTCCTACAATGAGCAGTTCTTC. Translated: CASSVTSGGPSSYNEQFF.

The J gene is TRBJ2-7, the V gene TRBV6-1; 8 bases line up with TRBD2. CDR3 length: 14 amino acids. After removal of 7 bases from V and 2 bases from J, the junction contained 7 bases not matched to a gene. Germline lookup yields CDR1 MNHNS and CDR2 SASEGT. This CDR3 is CASTQRGGAYEQYV. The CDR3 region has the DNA TGTGCCAGCACCCAACGGGGGGGGGCCTACGAGCAGTACGTC.

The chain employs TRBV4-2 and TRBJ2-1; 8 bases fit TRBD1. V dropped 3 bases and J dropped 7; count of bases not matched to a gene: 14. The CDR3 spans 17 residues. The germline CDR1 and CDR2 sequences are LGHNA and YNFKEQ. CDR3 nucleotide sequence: TGTGCCAGCAGCCAGTCGTGGGGGGTACAGGGGGGAAATGAGCAGTTCTTC. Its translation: CASSQSWGVQGGNEQFF.